The clone carrying this TCR beta chain was counted a few times. As yet, its antigen is unknown. This record belongs to a study of regulatory T cells in long-lasting Graves disease. Study results and caveats: Less diverse TCR repertoires were seen in persistent Graves' patients than in newly diagnosed ones. New patients shared fewer public clonotypes (approximately 1,000) than persistent patients did (roughly 2,700).

Arm-PCR of CDR3 regions and iRepertoire HTBI primers were used to build TCR beta libraries. Using its own MiXCR run on the multiplex PCR reads, TCRdb lists one record per CDR3 protein. The sample lists about 500,000 distinct CDR3 sequences, around 11% seen once, with around 10% in the top ten. Time point noted: newly diagnosed GD, antithyroid drugs for less than 3 months. The TCR library was prepared using RNA isolated from PBMCs. V lost 1 base and J lost 9; bases outside the gene matches: 6. This CDR3 region has 13 residues. From germline, CDR1 is DFQATT and CDR2 SNEGSKA (reference sequence). The sample was also reused in another study, on T cells in Graves' hyperthyroidism and ophthalmopathy.

The origin of this receptor is a woman aged 25 to 39 with Graves disease. The chain links TRBV20-1 to TRBJ2-1, with 7 nucleotides matching TRBD1. The starting material was peripheral blood mononuclear cells (PBMCs), obtained at new diagnosis, from a patient treated with antithyroid drugs. The CDR3 sequence: CSARGQGYGEQFF. Here the CDR3 DNA reads TGCAGTGCTAGAGGACAGGGTTACGGTGAGCAGTTCTTC.